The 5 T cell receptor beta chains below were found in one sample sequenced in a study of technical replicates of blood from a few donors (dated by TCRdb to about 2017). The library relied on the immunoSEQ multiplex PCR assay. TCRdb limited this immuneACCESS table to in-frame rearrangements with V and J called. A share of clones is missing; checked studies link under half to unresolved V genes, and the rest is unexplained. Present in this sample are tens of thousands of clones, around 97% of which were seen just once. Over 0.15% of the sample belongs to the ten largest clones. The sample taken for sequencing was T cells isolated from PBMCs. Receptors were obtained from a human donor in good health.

For the CDR3, the DNA is TGTGCCAGCAGCTTAGTAGCGGGAGAGACCTACGAGCAGTACTTC. Its protein is CASSLVAGETYEQYF. V and J are TRBV7-6 and TRBJ2-7, with 9 nucleotides matching TRBD2. CDR3 length: 15 amino acids. Unmatched junction bases numbered 3, after V lost 1 base and J lost 2 bases. Germline V lookup: CDR1 SGHVS, CDR2 FNYEAQ.

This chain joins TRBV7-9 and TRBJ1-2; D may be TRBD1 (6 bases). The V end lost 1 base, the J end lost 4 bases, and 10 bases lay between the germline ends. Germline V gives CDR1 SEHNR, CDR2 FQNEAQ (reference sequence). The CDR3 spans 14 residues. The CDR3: CASSLEQGIYGYTF. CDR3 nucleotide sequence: TGTGCCAGCAGCTTAGAACAGGGTATCTATGGCTACACCTTC.

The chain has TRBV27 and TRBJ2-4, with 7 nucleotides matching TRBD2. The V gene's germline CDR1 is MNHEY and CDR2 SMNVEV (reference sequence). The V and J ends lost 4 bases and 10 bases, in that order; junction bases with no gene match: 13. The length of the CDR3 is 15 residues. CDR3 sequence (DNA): TGTGCCAGCAGTTCGTCGGATCAGCGGGAAAGGATTCAGTACTTC. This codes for CASSSSDQRERIQYF.

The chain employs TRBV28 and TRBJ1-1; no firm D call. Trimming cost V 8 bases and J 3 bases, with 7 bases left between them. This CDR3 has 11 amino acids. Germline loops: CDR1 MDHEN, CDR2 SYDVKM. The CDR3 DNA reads TGTGCCAGCGGCGGTCACACTGAAGCTTTCTTT. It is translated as CASGGHTEAFF.

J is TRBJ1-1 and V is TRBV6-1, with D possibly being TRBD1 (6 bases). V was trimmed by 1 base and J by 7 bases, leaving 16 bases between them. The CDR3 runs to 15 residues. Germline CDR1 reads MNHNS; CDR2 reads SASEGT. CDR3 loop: CASSEERLQGFEAFF. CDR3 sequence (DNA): TGTGCCAGCAGTGAAGAACGTCTACAGGGCTTTGAAGCTTTCTTT.